These 17 T cell receptor beta chains were sequenced from one sample in a study of cytomegalovirus exposure and HLA in healthy donors. TCRdb's table, derived via immunoSEQ multiplex PCR, lists solely in-frame clones and lacks some. The sample includes more than 110,000 clones, around 93% of them seen just once. The sample comprised PBMCs. The receptors here all came from a man aged 18 to 30 in good health and CMV-seropositive.

This clone was seen just once. J is TRBJ2-3 and V is TRBV2; 9 bases fit TRBD1. The CDR3 has 14 amino acids. Germline CDR1 is SNHLY and CDR2 is FYNNEI. Trimming took 10 bases from V and 4 from J; bases not matched to a gene: 9. CDR3 in amino acids: CATSGQGGADTQYF. The CDR3, as DNA: TGTGCCACCTCGGGACAGGGTGGGGCAGATACGCAGTATTTT. Filled out from reference TRBV2 and TRBJ2-3, the complete variable domain reads EPEVTQTPSHQVTQMGQEVILRCVPISNHLYFYWYRQILGQKVEFLVSFYNNEISEKSEIFDDQFSVERPDGSNFTLKIRSTKLEDSAMYFCATSGQGGADTQYFGPGTRLTVL.

The rearrangement joins TRBV6-5 to TRBJ1-1; 9 positions agree with TRBD1. V was pared by 6 bases and J by 1 base, with 3 bases of the junction left unmatched. This CDR3 is built from 14 residues. Germline CDR1 and CDR2: MNHEY and SVGAGI. The CDR3 DNA follows: TGTGCCAGCAGGCGGACAGGGGCGAACACTGAAGCTTTCTTT. This sequence encodes CASRRTGANTEAFF.

The chain joins TRBV5-1 to TRBJ2-5, with 8 bases identical to TRBD2. Trimming at V came to 7 bases and at J to 0 bases, leaving 5 bases not matched to a gene. This CDR3 contains 14 residues. Germline V gene sequence: CDR1 SGHRS, CDR2 YFSETQ. CDR3 protein: CASGFSGDQETQYF. The CDR3 coding sequence is TGCGCCAGCGGTTTTAGCGGGGACCAAGAGACCCAGTACTTC.

This chain joins TRBV29-1 and TRBJ1-2, with unresolved D. CDR3 length: 9 residues. Germline loops: CDR1 SQVTM, CDR2 ANQGSEA. V lost 6 bases, J lost 8 bases, and 7 bases lay in between. DNA of the CDR3: TGCAGCGTGGAGAGAGGCTACACCTTC. It is translated as CSVERGYTF.

The chain uses TRBV19 and TRBJ1-5; 9 bases match TRBD1. CDR1 LNHDA and CDR2 SQIVND come from the germline V gene (reference sequence). J gave up 4 bases and V 4 bases, and 5 bases lay outside the gene matches. The CDR3 length is 15 residues. In DNA form, the CDR3 reads TGTGCCAGTAGTACCCCCGGGACAGGGAATCAGCCCCAGCATTTT. Translating gives CASSTPGTGNQPQHF.

The rearrangement uses TRBV12-5 and TRBJ2-1, with TRBD2 matching over 8 bases. Germline values: CDR1 LGHNT, CDR2 FRNRAP. The CDR3 loop spans 15 amino acids. Trimming took 6 bases from V and 2 from J; bases not matched to a gene: 6. The CDR3 sequence is CASGYQAGAYNEQFF. The CDR3 DNA follows: TGTGCTAGTGGATATCAAGCGGGAGCCTACAATGAGCAGTTCTTC.

The CDR3 DNA follows: TGTGCCAGCAGCACCACTTTGGCTACAGGGTTCGGGAACACCGGGGAGCTGTTTTTT. Translation: CASSTTLATGFGNTGELFF. The chain employs TRBV11-1 and TRBJ2-2; D might be TRBD1 (6 bases). The CDR3 is 19 residues long. Trimming shortened V by 5 bases and J by 1 base, and 23 bases separated the two germline ends. In germline, CDR1 is SGHAT, CDR2 FQDESV (reference sequence).

This clone has a single count. The gene calls are TRBV5-8 and TRBJ2-3, with TRBD2 as a possible D gene (6 bases). There are 15 residues in the CDR3. Germline CDR1 and CDR2: SGHTS and YDEGEE. With 0 bases removed from V and 6 bases from J, the gap between germline ends came to 14 bases. This CDR3 reads CASSLGLVVPDTQYF. The CDR3 DNA reads as TGTGCCAGCAGCTTGGGACTAGTAGTCCCCGATACGCAGTATTTT.

The V call is TRBV6-5, the J call TRBJ2-1; TRBD1 agrees at 7 bases. V gave up 7 bases and J gave up 5 bases; unmatched junction bases: 11. CDR3 length: 15 residues. From germline, CDR1 is MNHEY and CDR2 SVGAGI. The CDR3 protein is CASIGPGQVHNEQFF. The CDR3 DNA sequence: TGTGCCAGCATTGGCCCTGGACAGGTGCACAATGAGCAGTTCTTC.

This clone was seen once. This sequence joins TRBV5-1 and TRBJ1-2, with D tentatively TRBD1 (5 bases). The CDR3 extends over 14 amino acids. Deletions cut 4 bases from V and 6 bases from J, with 16 bases between. CDR1 and CDR2 (germline): SGHRS, YFSETQ. The CDR3 sequence is CASSISGGTDGYTF. DNA for the CDR3: TGCGCCAGCAGCATATCGGGAGGGACCGATGGCTACACCTTC. Full variable domain (remainder filled in from reference TRBV5-1 and TRBJ1-2): KAGVTQTPRYLIKTRGQQVTLSCSPISGHRSVSWYQQTPGQGLQFLFEYFSETQRNKGNFPGRFSGRQFSNSRSEMNVSTLELGDSALYLCASSISGGTDGYTFGSGTRLTVV.

The chain has TRBV19 and TRBJ1-1; 8 nucleotides match TRBD1. The V segment lost 5 bases and the J segment 5 bases; nucleotides outside the gene matches: 4. Germline V CDR1 and CDR2: LNHDA, SQIVND (reference sequence). The CDR3 is made up of 13 amino acids. The CDR3 DNA follows: TGTGCCAGTAGTCAGGGGGCGAGGACTGAAGCTTTCTTT. It yields the protein CASSQGARTEAFF.

The rearrangement uses TRBV6-1 and TRBJ1-6; 8 bases are a match to TRBD1. The germline CDR1 and CDR2 sequences are MNHNS and SASEGT. The junction had 0 bases not matched to a gene; V was cut back by 6 bases and J by 5 bases. CDR3 length: 13 amino acids. The CDR3 DNA follows: TGTGCCAGCAGGACAGGGGATAATTCACCCCTCCACTTT. It is translated as CASRTGDNSPLHF.

Turning to this clone: An end of the junction differs from the germline gene, which may be a read error. V and J are TRBV6-5 and TRBJ2-2; D remains ambiguous. CDR1 and CDR2 (germline): MNHEY, SVGAGI. This CDR3 has 11 amino acids. CDR3 sequence (DNA): TGTGCCAGCAGGAACAACGGGGAGCTGTTTTTT. This codes for CASRNNGELFF.

The CDR3 spells CASSLRTDLYGYTF. The CDR3, as DNA: TGTGCCAGCAGTCTGCGGACAGACCTCTACGGCTACACCTTC. V and J are TRBV28 and TRBJ1-2; tentative D call: TRBD1 (6 bases). Deletions cut 5 bases from V and 8 bases from J, with 18 bases between. The germline gives CDR1 MDHEN, CDR2 SYDVKM. The length of the CDR3 is 14 residues.

The chain joins TRBV28 to TRBJ2-7; TRBD2 is a possible D gene (6 bases). Per the germline V gene, CDR1 is MDHEN and CDR2 is SYDVKM. The CDR3 totals 14 residues. Trimming stripped 5 bases from V and 3 bases from J, with 14 bases between. The DNA for the CDR3 is TGTGCCAGCAGTCCGGCGGGACTTAACTACGAGCAGTACTTC. Amino acid sequence: CASSPAGLNYEQYF. The entire variable domain, with the rest obtained from reference TRBV28 and TRBJ2-7, is as follows: DVKVTQSSRYLVKRTGEKVFLECVQDMDHENMFWYRQDPGLGLRLIYFSYDVKMKEKGDIPEGYSVSREKKERFSLILESASTNQTSMYLCASSPAGLNYEQYFGPGTRLTVT.

This chain links TRBV6-5 with TRBJ1-1, with a possible D match to TRBD1 (5 bases). V lost 7 bases to trimming and J lost 1 base, with 10 bases between them. Germline assignment: CDR1 MNHEY and CDR2 SVGAGI. The CDR3 covers 13 residues. CDR3 nucleotides: TGTGCCAGCATGACAGATGGGAACACTGAAGCTTTCTTT. Translation gives CASMTDGNTEAFF.

The gene calls are TRBV5-4 and TRBJ2-7; D possibly corresponds to TRBD1 (5 bases). Germline V gene data show CDR1 as SGHNT and CDR2 as YYREEE (reference sequence). The CDR3 totals 13 residues. Trimming cost V 1 base and J 3 bases, with 8 bases left between them. DNA for the CDR3: TGTGCCAGCAGCTTGAAAGACAGCTACGAGCAGTACTTC. It yields the protein CASSLKDSYEQYF.